These 10 T cell receptor beta chains were all obtained from the same sample, sequenced in a study of human T cells and chemical hapten exposure. Time point denoted: pre-sensitization, week 0. Treatment described: therapeutic diphenylcyclopropenone sensitization with weekly scalp DPC. Via MiXCR, TCRdb re-called the RACE reads, giving one row per CDR3 protein. The sample has roughly 88,000 distinct CDR3 sequences; around 10% are singletons. Sequences were derived from whole blood, sampled in connection with sensitization to the hapten diphenylcyclopropenone (DPC). These receptors all come from a middle-aged woman with alopecia areata. Some clones in this sample may be carry-over from other donors' samples.

The chain joins TRBV3-1 to TRBJ2-3; D is ambiguous. Trimming stripped 1 base from V and 0 bases from J, with 8 bases between. From germline, CDR1 is LGHDT and CDR2 YNNKEL (reference sequence). The CDR3 extends over 15 amino acids. This CDR3 reads CASSQGATSTDTQYF. CDR3 nucleotide sequence: TGTGCCAGCAGCCAAGGTGCAACAAGCACAGATACGCAGTATTTT.

In this sample, this clonotype turned up many times. The chain recombines TRBV28 with TRBJ2-7; a weak D match, TRBD1 (6 bases). The CDR3 is 14 residues long. V lost 6 bases and J lost 2, with 14 bases in between. Germline V gene data show CDR1 as MDHEN and CDR2 as SYDVKM. The CDR3 here is CASSLNGTPYEQYF. In nucleotides, the CDR3 is TGTGCCAGCAGCCTTAACGGGACACCCTACGAGCAGTACTTC. Filled out from reference TRBV28 and TRBJ2-7, the complete variable domain reads DVKVTQSSRYLVKRTGEKVFLECVQDMDHENMFWYRQDPGLGLRLIYFSYDVKMKEKGDIPEGYSVSREKKERFSLILESASTNQTSMYLCASSLNGTPYEQYFGPGTRLTVT.

This clonotype appeared a few times. This rearrangement joins TRBV4-1 to TRBJ2-2; tentative D call: TRBD1 (6 bases). V dropped 1 base and J dropped 5 bases, with 11 bases sitting between them. The CDR3 is 15 amino acids. CDR1 MGHRA and CDR2 YSYEKL come from the germline V gene. DNA of the CDR3: TGCGCCAGCAGCCAAGTGGAAGGGGGAACCGGGGAGCTGTTTTTT. Translating it yields CASSQVEGGTGELFF.

Details on this clonotype: A much more abundant neighbour one base away suggests this may be a read error. The rearrangement links TRBV5-5 to TRBJ1-5; D is uncertain. V lost 3 bases and J lost 6, with 13 bases in between. Germline V lookup: CDR1 SGHKS, CDR2 YYEKEE (reference sequence). The CDR3 length is 14 residues. The CDR3 sequence: CASSSEPGSQPQHF. For the CDR3, the DNA is TGTGCCAGCAGCTCGGAACCGGGAAGTCAGCCCCAGCATTTT.

By share, this clonotype ranks as medium-sized (0.01 to 0.1%). The chain links TRBV28 to TRBJ2-3; no firm D call. The ends were cut back, 5 bases at V and 4 bases at J, with 13 bases in the middle. The CDR3 has 14 residues. Germline CDR1 is MDHEN and CDR2 is SYDVKM. The CDR3 bases are TGTGCCAGCAGTCCTAGACTTGTCCCAGATACGCAGTATTTT. Translated: CASSPRLVPDTQYF.

This clonotype was counted many times. The rearrangement uses TRBV27 and TRBJ2-7; TRBD1 matches at 11 bases. Germline V gene sequence: CDR1 MNHEY, CDR2 SMNVEV (reference sequence). V dropped 2 bases and J dropped 4; count of bases not matched to a gene: 4. This CDR3 is built from 15 residues. The CDR3 sequence: CASSLKGTGGYEQYF. CDR3 sequence (DNA): TGTGCCAGCAGTTTAAAGGGGACAGGGGGGTACGAGCAGTACTTC.

Many counts were recorded for this clonotype. This chain joins TRBV6-1 and TRBJ1-1, with D unclear. V shed 2 bases and J shed 1 base, with 8 bases lying between them. CDR1 is MNHNS and CDR2 is SASEGT in the germline V gene. The CDR3 is 14 amino acids. CDR3: CASSERSRNTEAFF. In DNA, the CDR3 is TGTGCCAGCAGTGAACGCAGCCGGAACACTGAAGCTTTCTTT.

This clonotype appeared many times. This chain links TRBV11-2 with TRBJ2-7, with 7 bases aligning to TRBD1. This CDR3 contains 17 residues. The junction had 8 bases not matched to a gene; V was cut back by 0 bases and J by 0 bases. Per germline, CDR1 SGHAT and CDR2 FQNNGV. CDR3 nucleotides: TGTGCCAGCAGCTTAGACACGGGGACAGAGCTCTCCTACGAGCAGTACTTC. Its protein is CASSLDTGTELSYEQYF.

The chain recombines TRBV5-8 with TRBJ2-7; possible D gene TRBD1, 5 bases. Germline assignment: CDR1 SGHTS and CDR2 YDEGEE. The CDR3 is 16 residues long. The V end lost 4 bases, the J end lost 3 bases, and 20 bases lay between the germline ends. The CDR3 is CASSLGLNQINYEQYF. The CDR3 region has the DNA TGTGCCAGCAGCCTGGGGCTGAATCAGATCAACTACGAGCAGTACTTC.

This clonotype was seen only once. With a much larger clone just one base away, this may be a read error. V is TRBV2 and J is TRBJ2-2; D unclear. Germline V gene data show CDR1 as SNHLY and CDR2 as FYNNEI. CDR3 size: 15 residues. The CDR3 DNA follows: TGTTCCAGCAGTCGCTTGGCCGCGAACACCGGGGAGCTGTTTTTT. It encodes CSSSRLAANTGELFF.